This T cell receptor (beta chain) was retrieved from a study of shared clonotypes between healthy human individuals (dated by TCRdb to the early 2020s). Study-level background: The cohort comprised a couple of women and a few men aged 18 to 49 years. For each donor, CD4 naive and CD4 memory were each given three plates, CD8 naive was given two plates, and CD8 memory was given one plate. The study deeply sequenced blood TCR repertoires of five healthy adults to estimate repertoire size and the extent of clonotype sharing between individuals. Different laboratories and diverse techniques were used to prepare libraries and sequence TCR repertoires, to increase sequencing depth and limit assay-specific biases. Leukapheresis yielded between about 0.94 and 10 billion PBMCs per donor. What the study reported, not specific to this receptor: Even with the large sequencing depth, rarefaction of the sorted-subset datasets indicated that sequencing was incomplete. When a few donors were compared, the shared fraction of clonotypes was roughly 4.8% for naive CD4, about 4% for naive CD8, 2.3% for memory CD4, and 0.4% for memory CD8. Because the study included a small number of donors, the genetic and exposure-history diversity represented was limited. Estimated clonotype richness was generally larger for naive than for memory subsets. Compared with non-shared clonotypes, clonotypes shared by all four sorted-subset donors had higher generation probabilities. Only blood was sampled, and tissue TCR repertoires likely differ from those in blood. Pairwise subsampling led to the expectation that sequencing depth would affect the degree of clonotype sharing among donors.

V and J are trimmed by 3 bases and 3 bases, and the gene matches miss 5 bases of the junction. Taken from cysteine to phenylalanine, the CDR3 has 14 residues. Just CDR3 DNA is preserved here, 42 bases in frame from base 1. CDR1 and CDR2, per the germline V gene, are MNHEY and SVGAGI. In the case of this clone: The antigen it binds to is not known. No base quality information exists; no much larger clone differs at one position.

Healthy HIV-negative adults with no recently reported acute infections or vaccinations were included as donors. Every donor was a Caucasian adult living in Nashville, Tennessee, USA. CD4+ T cells were enriched by magnetic negative selection; naive cells were then positively selected on CD45RA, and the negative fraction formed the memory subset. Blood was obtained by leukapheresis, after which PBMCs were separated by Ficoll-Histopaque density gradient centrifugation and cryopreserved in liquid nitrogen vapor phase. Purity and quantity of every magnetically sorted T cell population were checked by analytical flow cytometry. Each sorted fraction had its genomic DNA isolated and then quantified by UV absorbance on a Nanodrop 2000c. TCR CDR3 regions were amplified from genomic DNA by multiplex PCR using the deep immunoSEQ assay. Extracted genomic DNA from each cell subset was spread evenly across all wells of several immunoSEQ 96-well plates, with each plate serving as a replicate. Each replicate PCR for sorted subsets received about 200 ng genomic DNA, equal to tens of thousands of T cell genomes. Purified libraries were measured with a Qubit 3.0 fluorometer, size-checked on a Bioanalyzer 2100, and measured again with the KAPA Library Quantification kit. Every immunoSEQ 96-well plate was sequenced on a dedicated single-read 150-cycle Illumina NextSeq 550 flow cell. The study's processing was this. Because the immunoSEQ output held only junctional sequences and lacked quality scores, the filtering could not match the filtering applied to full-length reads. To assign V/J genes and CDR3, sequences were annotated against IMGT germline references using PyIR, a Python wrapper for IgBLAST v1.9. Reads were removed for weak V/J assignments (E-value above 1e-6), missing CDR3, stop codons, out-of-frame junctions, or ambiguous translated residues. V3J clonotypes were defined as sequences sharing an identical inferred V gene, J gene, and CDR3 amino acid sequence. To compute the percentage overlap between repertoires, the number of shared unique clonotypes was divided by the size of the smaller repertoire. Repertoire richness was assessed with RTK rarefaction, the Chao1 estimator, and Recon v2.1 estimates of unobserved clonotypes. OLGA was used to compute generation probabilities for all TCRbeta clonotypes that the gDNA method yielded from a few donors. Not all clones reach the TCRdb copy of this immuneACCESS table, which keeps in-frame sequences only. Checked studies attribute under half of the gap to unresolved V genes and leave the rest unexplained. V and J calls and clone size are given by that table; D and trimming were obtained from the DNA. The sample includes approximately 2,300,000 clones, with approximately 90% observed a single time. The ten largest clones represent more than 0.35% of the sample.

Sequencing used naive CD4+ T cells from PBMCs. The cell subset or site label for this specimen denotes: CD45RA+ positively selected. This sequence uses TRBV6-5 and TRBJ2-7, with 7 middle bases fitting TRBD1. The receptor's source is a man aged 18 to 29 in good health. Some clones in this sample may be carry-over from other donors' samples. The DNA sequence is as follows: TGTGCCAGCAGTTATGGGGGACAGTACTACGAGCAGTACTTC. Translated, it reads CASSYGGQYYEQYF.